This T cell receptor beta chain stems from a study of cytomegalovirus exposure and HLA in healthy donors. The study's findings and limits: Equally common other TCR beta chains were less clonally expanded than HLA-associated ones, a later analysis found. An ancestry cluster, one associated with Asian ancestry, reportedly showed fewer N-insertions than the approximately 720-donor mean in a later analysis.

The PCR employed 60 Vbeta primers together with 13 Jbeta primers. The protocol was immunoSEQ multiplex PCR, while the TCRdb copy is restricted to in-frame clones and leaves out a portion. The sample has just over 150,000 clones, over 70% seen once; the top ten hold under 1.5%. As for this clone: Antigen: not known.

The germline V and J ends were trimmed by 4 bases and 3 bases, with 9 bases remaining between them. This CDR3 contains 13 residues. Per the germline V gene, CDR1 is MNHEY and CDR2 is SMNVEV (reference sequence). This chain links TRBV27 with TRBJ1-1, with a tentative D call TRBD1 (5 bases). This sequence originates from a woman in her 30s in good health and CMV-seronegative. Material for sequencing was PBMCs. The CDR3 spells CASSYTRDTEAFF. The DNA of the CDR3 is TGTGCCAGCAGTTACACCAGGGACACTGAAGCTTTCTTT.